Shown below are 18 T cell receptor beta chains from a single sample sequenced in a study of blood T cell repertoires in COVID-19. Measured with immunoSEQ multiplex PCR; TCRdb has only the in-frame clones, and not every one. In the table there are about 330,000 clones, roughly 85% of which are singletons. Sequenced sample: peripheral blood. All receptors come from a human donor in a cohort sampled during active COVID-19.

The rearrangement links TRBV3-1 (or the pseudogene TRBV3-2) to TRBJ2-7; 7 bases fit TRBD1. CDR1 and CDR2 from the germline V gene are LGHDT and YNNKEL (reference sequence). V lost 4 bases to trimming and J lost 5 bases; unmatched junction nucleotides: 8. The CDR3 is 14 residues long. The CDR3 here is CASSPQDRAHEQYF. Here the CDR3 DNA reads TGTGCCAGCAGCCCGCAAGACAGGGCCCACGAGCAGTACTTC.

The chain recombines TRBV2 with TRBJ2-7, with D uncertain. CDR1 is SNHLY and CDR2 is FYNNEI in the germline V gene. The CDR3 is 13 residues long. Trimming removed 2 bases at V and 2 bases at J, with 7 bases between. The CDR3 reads CASSESFAYEQYF. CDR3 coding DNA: TGTGCCAGCAGTGAATCGTTTGCCTACGAGCAGTACTTC.

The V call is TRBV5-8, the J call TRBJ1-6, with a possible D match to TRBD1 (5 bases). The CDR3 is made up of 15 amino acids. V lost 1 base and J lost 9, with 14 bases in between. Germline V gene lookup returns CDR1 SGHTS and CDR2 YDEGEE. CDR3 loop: CASSLYLGVASPLHF. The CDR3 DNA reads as TGTGCCAGCAGCTTGTATTTAGGGGTCGCTTCACCCCTCCACTTT.

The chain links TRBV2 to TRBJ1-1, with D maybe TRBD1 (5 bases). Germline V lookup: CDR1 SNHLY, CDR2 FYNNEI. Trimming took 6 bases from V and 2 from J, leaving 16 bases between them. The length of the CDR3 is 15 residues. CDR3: CASSEGGALNTEAFF. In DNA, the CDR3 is TGTGCCAGCAGCGAGGGAGGGGCCTTAAACACTGAAGCTTTCTTT.

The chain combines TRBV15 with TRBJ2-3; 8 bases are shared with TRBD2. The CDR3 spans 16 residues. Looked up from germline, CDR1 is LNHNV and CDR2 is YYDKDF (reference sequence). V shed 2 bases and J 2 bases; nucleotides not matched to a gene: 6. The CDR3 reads CATSRSSGRVTDTQYF. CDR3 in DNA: TGTGCCACCAGCAGATCTAGCGGGCGGGTCACAGATACGCAGTATTTT.

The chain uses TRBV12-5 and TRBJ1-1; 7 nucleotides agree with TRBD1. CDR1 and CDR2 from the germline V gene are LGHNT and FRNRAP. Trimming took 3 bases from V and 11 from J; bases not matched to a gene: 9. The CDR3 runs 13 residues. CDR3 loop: CASGFGQDGVAFF. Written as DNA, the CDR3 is TGTGCTAGTGGTTTCGGACAGGACGGGGTGGCTTTCTTT.

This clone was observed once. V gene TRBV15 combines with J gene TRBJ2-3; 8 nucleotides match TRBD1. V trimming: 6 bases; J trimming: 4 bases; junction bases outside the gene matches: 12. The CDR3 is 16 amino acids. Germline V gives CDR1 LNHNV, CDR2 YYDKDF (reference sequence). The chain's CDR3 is CATRRGQGFFSDTQYF. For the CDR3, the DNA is TGTGCCACCAGACGAGGACAGGGTTTTTTCTCAGATACGCAGTATTTT.

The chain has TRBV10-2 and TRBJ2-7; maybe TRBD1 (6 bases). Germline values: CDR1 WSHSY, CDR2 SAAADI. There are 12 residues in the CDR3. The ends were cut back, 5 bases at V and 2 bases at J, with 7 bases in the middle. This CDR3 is CASSRDTYEQYF. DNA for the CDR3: TGCGCCAGCAGTCGGGACACCTACGAGCAGTACTTC.

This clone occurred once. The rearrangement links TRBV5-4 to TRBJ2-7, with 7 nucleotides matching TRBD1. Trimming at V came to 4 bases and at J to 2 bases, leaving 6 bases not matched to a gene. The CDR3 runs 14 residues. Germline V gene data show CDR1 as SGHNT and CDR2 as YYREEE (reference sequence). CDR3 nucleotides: TGTGCCAGCAGCCCCCGGGACAGCCCCTACGAGCAGTACTTC. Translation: CASSPRDSPYEQYF.

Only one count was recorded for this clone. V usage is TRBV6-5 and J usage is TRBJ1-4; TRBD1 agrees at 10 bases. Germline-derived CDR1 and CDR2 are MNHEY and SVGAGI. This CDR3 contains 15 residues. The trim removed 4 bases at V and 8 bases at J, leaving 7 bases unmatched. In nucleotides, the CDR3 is TGTGCCAGCAGTTTCGCCGGGACAGGGGACGAAAAACTGTTTTTT. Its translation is CASSFAGTGDEKLFF.

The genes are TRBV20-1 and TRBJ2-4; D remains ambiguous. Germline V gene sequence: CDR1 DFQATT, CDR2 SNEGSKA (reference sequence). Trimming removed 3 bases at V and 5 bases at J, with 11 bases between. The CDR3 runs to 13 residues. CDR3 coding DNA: TGCAGTGCTAGTTCTCCTCCTGAAAACATTCAGTACTTC. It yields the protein CSASSPPENIQYF.

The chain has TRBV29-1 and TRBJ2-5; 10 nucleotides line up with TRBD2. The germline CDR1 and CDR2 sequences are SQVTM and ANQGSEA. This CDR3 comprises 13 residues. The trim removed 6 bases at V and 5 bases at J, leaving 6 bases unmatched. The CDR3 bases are TGCAGCGTAAGACTAGCGGGCGGGGAGACCCAGTACTTC. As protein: CSVRLAGGETQYF.

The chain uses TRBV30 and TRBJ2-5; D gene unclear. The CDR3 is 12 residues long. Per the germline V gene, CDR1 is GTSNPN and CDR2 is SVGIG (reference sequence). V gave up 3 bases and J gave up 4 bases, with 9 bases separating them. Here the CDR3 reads CAWSPRSETQYF. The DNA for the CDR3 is TGTGCCTGGAGCCCTAGGTCAGAGACCCAGTACTTC. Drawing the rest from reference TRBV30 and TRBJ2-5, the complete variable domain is SQTIHQWPATLVQPVGSPLSLECTVEGTSNPNLYWYRQAAGRGLQLLFYSVGIGQISSEVPQNLSASRPQDRQFILSSKKLLLSDSGFYLCAWSPRSETQYFGPGTRLLVL.

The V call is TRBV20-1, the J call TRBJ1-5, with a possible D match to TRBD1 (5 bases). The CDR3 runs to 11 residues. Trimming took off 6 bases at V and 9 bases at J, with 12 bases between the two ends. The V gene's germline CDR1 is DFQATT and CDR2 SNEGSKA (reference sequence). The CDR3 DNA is TGCAGTGCCCAAACGCAGGGGCCCCAGCATTTT. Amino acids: CSAQTQGPQHF.

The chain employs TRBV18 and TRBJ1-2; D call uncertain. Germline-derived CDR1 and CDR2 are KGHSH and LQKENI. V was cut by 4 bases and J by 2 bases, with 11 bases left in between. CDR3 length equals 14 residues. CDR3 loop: CASSHLTENYGYTF. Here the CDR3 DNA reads TGTGCCAGCTCACACCTTACAGAGAACTATGGCTACACCTTC.

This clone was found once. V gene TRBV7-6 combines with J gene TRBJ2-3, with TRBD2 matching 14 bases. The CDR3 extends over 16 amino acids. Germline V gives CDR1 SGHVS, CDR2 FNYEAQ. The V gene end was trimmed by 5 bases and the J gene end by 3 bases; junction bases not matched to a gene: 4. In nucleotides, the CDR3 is TGTGCCAGCAGCCAGGGACTAGCGGGGGTGACAGATACGCAGTATTTT. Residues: CASSQGLAGVTDTQYF.

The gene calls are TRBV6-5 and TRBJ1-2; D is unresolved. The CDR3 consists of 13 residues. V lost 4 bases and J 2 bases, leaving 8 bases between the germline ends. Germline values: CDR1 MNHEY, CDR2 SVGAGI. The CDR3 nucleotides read TGTGCCAGCAGTTCGGGTCGAAACTATGGCTACACCTTC. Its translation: CASSSGRNYGYTF.

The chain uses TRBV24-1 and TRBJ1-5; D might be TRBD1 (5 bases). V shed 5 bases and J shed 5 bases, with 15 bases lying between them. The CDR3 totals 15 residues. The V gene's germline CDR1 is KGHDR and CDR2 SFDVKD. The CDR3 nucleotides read TGTGCCACCAGTGGACAGTCTCCATTCGATCAGCCCCAGCATTTT. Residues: CATSGQSPFDQPQHF.